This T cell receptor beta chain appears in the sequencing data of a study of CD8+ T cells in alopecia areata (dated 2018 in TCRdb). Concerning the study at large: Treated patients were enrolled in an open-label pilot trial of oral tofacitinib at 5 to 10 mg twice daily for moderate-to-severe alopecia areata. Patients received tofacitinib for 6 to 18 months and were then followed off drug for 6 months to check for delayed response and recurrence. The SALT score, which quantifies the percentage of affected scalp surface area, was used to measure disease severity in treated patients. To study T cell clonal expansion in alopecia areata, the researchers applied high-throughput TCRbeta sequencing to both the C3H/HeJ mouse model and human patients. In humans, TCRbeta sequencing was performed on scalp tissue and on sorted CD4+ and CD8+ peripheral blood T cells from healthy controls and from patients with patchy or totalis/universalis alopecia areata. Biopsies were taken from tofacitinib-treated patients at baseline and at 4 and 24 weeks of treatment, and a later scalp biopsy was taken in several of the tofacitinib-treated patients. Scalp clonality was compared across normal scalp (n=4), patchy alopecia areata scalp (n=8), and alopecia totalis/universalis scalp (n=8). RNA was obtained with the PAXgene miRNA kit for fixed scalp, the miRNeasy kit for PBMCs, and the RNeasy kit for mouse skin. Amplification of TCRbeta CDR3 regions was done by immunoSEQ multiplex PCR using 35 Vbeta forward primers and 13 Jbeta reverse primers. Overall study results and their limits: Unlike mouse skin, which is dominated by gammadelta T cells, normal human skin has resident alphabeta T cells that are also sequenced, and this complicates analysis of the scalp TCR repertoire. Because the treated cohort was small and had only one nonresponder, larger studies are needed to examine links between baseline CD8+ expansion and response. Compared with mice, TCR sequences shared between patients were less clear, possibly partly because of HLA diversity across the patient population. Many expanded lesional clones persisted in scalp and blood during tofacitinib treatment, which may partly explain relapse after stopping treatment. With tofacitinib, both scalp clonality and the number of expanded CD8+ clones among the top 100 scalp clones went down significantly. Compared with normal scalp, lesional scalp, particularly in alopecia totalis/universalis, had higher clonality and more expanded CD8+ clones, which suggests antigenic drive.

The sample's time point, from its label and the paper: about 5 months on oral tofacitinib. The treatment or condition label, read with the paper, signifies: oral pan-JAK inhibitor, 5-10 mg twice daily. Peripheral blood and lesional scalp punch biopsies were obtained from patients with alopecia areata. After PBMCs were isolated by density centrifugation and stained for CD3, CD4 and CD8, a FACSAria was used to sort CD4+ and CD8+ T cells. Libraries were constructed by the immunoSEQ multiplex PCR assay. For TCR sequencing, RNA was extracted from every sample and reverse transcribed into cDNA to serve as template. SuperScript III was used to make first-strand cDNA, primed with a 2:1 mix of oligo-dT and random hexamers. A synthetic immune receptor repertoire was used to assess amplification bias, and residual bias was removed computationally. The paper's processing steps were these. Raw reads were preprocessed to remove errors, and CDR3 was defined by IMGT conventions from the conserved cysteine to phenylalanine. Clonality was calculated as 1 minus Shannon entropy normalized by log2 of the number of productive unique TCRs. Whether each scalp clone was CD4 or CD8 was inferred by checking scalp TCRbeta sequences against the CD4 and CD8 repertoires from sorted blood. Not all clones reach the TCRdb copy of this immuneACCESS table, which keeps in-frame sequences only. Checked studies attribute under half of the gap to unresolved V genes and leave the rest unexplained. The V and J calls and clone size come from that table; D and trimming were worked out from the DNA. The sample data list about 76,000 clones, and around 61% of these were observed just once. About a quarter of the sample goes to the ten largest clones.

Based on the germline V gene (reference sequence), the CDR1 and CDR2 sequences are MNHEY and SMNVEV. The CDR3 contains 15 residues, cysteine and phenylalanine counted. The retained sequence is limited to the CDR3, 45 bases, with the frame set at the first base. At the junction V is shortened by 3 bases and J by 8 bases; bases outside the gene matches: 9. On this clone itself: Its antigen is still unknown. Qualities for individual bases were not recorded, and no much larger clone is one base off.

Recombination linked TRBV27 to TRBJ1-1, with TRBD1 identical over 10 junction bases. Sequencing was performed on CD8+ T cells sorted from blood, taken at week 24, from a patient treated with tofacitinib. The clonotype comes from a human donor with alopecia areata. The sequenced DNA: TGTGCCAGCAGTTTCTCCACGACAGGGGGCCGGGAAGCTTTCTTT. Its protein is CASSFSTTGGREAFF.